This TCR beta chain appears in the sequencing data of a study of spatial heterogeneity in lung cancer. The wider study: Within raw reads, each unique TCR and UMI combination appeared on average more than ten times.

Study-wide results and limits: Resection saw ubiquitous expanded tumor TCRs appear in blood more than follow-up did.

The sample holds a few counts of this clonotype. Its matching antigen is unknown. Each TCR cDNA molecule carried a unique molecular identifier. TCRdb re-derived calls from the 5' RACE reads in MiXCR, one entry per CDR3 protein. The sample records roughly 10,000 distinct CDR3 sequences, around 23% being singletons. The time point denotes: blood at routine non-recurrence follow-up after resection. The CDR3 covers 13 residues. CDR1 SQVTM and CDR2 ANQGSEA come from the germline V gene. The junction had 5 bases not matched to a gene; V was cut back by 3 bases and J by 5 bases. The source is a female donor with early-stage non-small cell lung cancer. The chain has TRBV29-1 and TRBJ2-7; TRBD2 agrees at 9 bases. The material was PBMCs, obtained at follow-up. The DNA for the CDR3 is TGCAGCGTTGAGGGGACTAGCAAGGACGAGCAGTACTTC. It is translated as CSVEGTSKDEQYF.